Described below is a single TCR beta chain sequence and its context. The antigen remains unidentified. Repertoires were generated with immunoSEQ multiplex PCR, while TCRdb's copy carries only in-frame clones and drops some. Of about 99,000 clones listed, approximately 88% were seen once; the top ten hold around 2.8%. The data belong to a study of T cell responses to AZD1222 COVID-19 vaccine. Findings of the study overall: Samples come after the peak T cell response, not at day 14.

V lost 6 bases, J lost 1 base, and 16 bases lay in between. The CDR3 runs 15 residues. Germline-derived CDR1 and CDR2 are MNHEY and SMNVEV (reference sequence). V is TRBV27 and J is TRBJ2-7; D may match TRBD1 or TRBD2 (5 bases each). Sequencing was performed on peripheral blood, taken on day 0 of AZD1222 vaccination. The receptor was derived from an adult in good health. CDR3 loop: CASRLGTFESYEQYF. The DNA of the CDR3 is TGTGCCAGCAGGCTCGGGACGTTTGAGTCCTACGAGCAGTACTTC.